This T cell receptor (beta chain) was retrieved from a study of cytomegalovirus exposure and HLA in healthy donors. Study-level results: Researchers had no immune exposure information except CMV serostatus available.

As for this clone: Its antigen is undetermined.

PCR involved 60 Vbeta and 13 Jbeta primers. Sequencing used immunoSEQ multiplex PCR; TCRdb keeps in-frame clones, though not all of them. The sample consists of about 100,000 clones, roughly three quarters of them appearing once. CDR1 and CDR2 (germline): SGHRS, YFSETQ. Trimming stripped 4 bases from V and 0 bases from J, with 15 bases between. The length of the CDR3 is 16 residues. J is TRBJ2-3 and V is TRBV5-1; D possibly corresponds to TRBD2 (6 bases). The sample taken for sequencing was PBMCs. The clonotype was recovered from a woman aged 60-75 years in good health and CMV-seronegative. The CDR3 DNA follows: TGCGCCAGCAGCGCCGGTTGGGGGACTAGCACAGATACGCAGTATTTT. Its translation is CASSAGWGTSTDTQYF.